This T cell receptor beta chain derives from a study of OX40 agonist ivuxolimab in advanced cancers. Overall study: Patients were roughly 83% male with ages about 23 to 90, mean around 61. The study's findings and limits: The study did not work out the antigen specificity of the expanded peripheral T cells. Certain nonresponders additionally had low normalized T-cell clonal expansion.

This CDR3 has 16 residues. Looked up from germline, CDR1 is SGHAT and CDR2 is FQNNGV. Trimming cost V 4 bases and J 5 bases; bases outside gene matches: 9. Turning to this clone: The antigen remains undetermined.

The data were produced by immunoSEQ multiplex PCR, yet TCRdb's version contains in-frame clones alone and is incomplete. The sample lists approximately 21,000 clones; roughly 69% were seen once. The sequenced sample was CD4+ or CD8+ T cells sorted from blood, obtained in a trial of the OX40 agonist ivuxolimab. This TCR was recovered from an adult with an advanced solid tumor such as melanoma, head and neck, liver or kidney cancer. The J gene is TRBJ2-5, the V gene TRBV11-2; 11 positions match TRBD2. The CDR3 DNA follows: TGTGCCAGCAGCTCCCTTAGCGGGAGGGCCTGGGAGACCCAGTACTTC. Residues: CASSSLSGRAWETQYF.